What follows is one T cell receptor beta chain and its context. A multiplex PCR was run with 60 Vbeta primers and 13 Jbeta primers. TCRdb's copy holds only in-frame clones and misses some; the assay was immunoSEQ multiplex PCR. The sample contains 90,000 to 150,000 clones, approximately 80% of which appear only once. This sample stems from a study of cytomegalovirus exposure and HLA in healthy donors. J lost 2 bases, V lost 1 base, and 8 bases had no gene match. CDR1 and CDR2 (germline): SEHNR, FQNEAQ (reference sequence). The CDR3 loop spans 17 amino acids. Sequencing used PBMCs. This rearrangement joins TRBV7-9 to TRBJ2-3; 8 nucleotides line up with TRBD2. The clonotype comes from a female donor in good health and CMV-seronegative. This CDR3 reads CASSLGSRGGDTDTQYF. Here the CDR3 DNA reads TGTGCCAGCAGCTTAGGGTCCCGGGGGGGTGACACAGATACGCAGTATTTT.